This TCR beta chain was identified in a study of beta chain features in type 1 diabetes (dated by TCRdb to 2016 to 2018). Turning to the overall study: No differences in mean age, gender distribution, total cell number or subset yield were found between patients and healthy donors. A total of roughly 100 million sorted cells were examined across all samples, and a strong correlation was observed between cell number per subset and RNA yield. The study compared TCRB repertoires of sorted circulating CD4+ T cell subsets between recently diagnosed type 1 diabetes patients and matched healthy donors. Naive and central memory subsets were obtained from all 28 donors, but regulatory and stem cell-like memory subsets were isolated from only 8 patients and roughly 8 healthy donors.

The entire isolated RNA was reverse transcribed using the High Capacity cDNA Reverse Transcription Kit, and thus expressed TCRB transcripts were sequenced. Deep immunoSEQ sequencing was applied to naive, central memory and regulatory T cell samples, giving an average of roughly 3.5 million total reads per sample. Sorted cells were lysed in RLT buffer, and RNA was extracted using DNase-treated RNeasy Micro or Mini kits according to cell number. To prevent cross-contamination, each cell subset was processed individually, whereas patient and healthy donor samples were processed jointly. Using the immunoSEQ multiplex PCR, TCRB sequences were amplified from cDNA into 87-bp fragments spanning the CDR3 region. Sequencing of the amplicons was done on the Illumina HiSeq platform. The authors' analysis ran thus. Synthetic template baselines were used to correct PCR bias computationally, reads within Hamming distance 2 were collapsed, and singletons that could not be merged were discarded. By aligning reads against IMGT, V, D and J genes, CDR3 length, and insertions or deletions at six rearrangement sites were assigned. Within each subset, clonotype counts were normalized to sorted cell number, and only after that were true diversity and Gini coefficients computed with the tcR R package. Repertoire sharing was quantified using the overlap coefficient calculated on TCRB nucleotide sequences. As a proxy for the pre-selection repertoire, out-of-frame TCRB sequences from naive cells were analyzed. TCRdb retrieved this table from immuneACCESS and kept in-frame rearrangements only. Not all clones are present; in checked studies, unresolved V genes account for under half, and no reason is known for the remainder. That table gives V, J and clone size, and the DNA gave D and trimming. The sample has 330,000 or so clones on record, around 12% of them singletons. In total, the top ten clones hold 0.01% of the sample.

From each donor, a single peripheral blood sample of about 116 mL on average was drawn into heparinised tubes. A BD FACSAria II was used to sort naive, central memory, regulatory and stem cell-like memory CD4+ T cells with a panel that included CD45RO, CCR7, CD25, CD127, CD95 and CD27. Every sorted population had a purity above 98%. PBMCs were isolated right away by Lymphoprep density gradient centrifugation and were stained directly, without culture. Samples were stained and sorted in pairs, with one healthy donor and one patient per experiment, so that batch effects were minimized. This clone was counted only a few times. Which antigen it targets is not known. Base qualities are not recorded, but no much larger clone differs from it by a single base. On the study overall, not on this receptor specifically: Because cDNA was sequenced instead of genomic DNA, activated cells with high expression could be over-represented, although the groups did not differ in activation or CD3 levels. A moderate but significant shortening of TCRB CDR3 length was observed in type 1 diabetes patients in all four CD4+ subsets. Shorter templates might have been favored by PCR, but patient and control samples were amplified and corrected together, so both groups would have been affected equally by any skew. Naive, central memory and regulatory TCRB repertoires appeared to be more alike among patients than among healthy donors. HLA sub-analyses involved small numbers of individuals, so any influence of HLA type on TCRB rearrangement remained unresolved. At VDJ recombination sites, type 1 diabetes patients had fewer insertions and more deleted nucleotides, which implies abnormalities in thymic rearrangement.

V is pared back by 1 base and J by 4 bases, with 17 bases lying between the germline termini. Taken from cysteine to phenylalanine, the CDR3 has 16 residues. The sequence is cut down to CDR3 DNA, 48 bases in frame from base 1. CDR1 and CDR2 (SGHRS, YFSETQ) derive from the germline V gene. The sequence links TRBV5-1 to TRBJ2-5, with the D segment identity uncertain. The sample taken for sequencing was naive CD4+ T cells from blood. The sample's cell subset or site label, decoded: true naive CD4+ T cells. The receptor's source is a woman aged 18-29 years with type 1 diabetes. The base sequence is TGCGCCAGCAGCTTGAACCGCGGAGAGGTTACAGAGACCCAGTACTTC. This gives the protein CASSLNRGEVTETQYF. Full variable domain (CDR3 extended with the reference TRBV5-1 and TRBJ2-5 proteins): KAGVTQTPRYLIKTRGQQVTLSCSPISGHRSVSWYQQTPGQGLQFLFEYFSETQRNKGNFPGRFSGRQFSNSRSEMNVSTLELGDSALYLCASSLNRGEVTETQYFGPGTRLLVL.